Each of the 32 T cell receptor beta chains below was sequenced from the same sample in a study of shared clonotypes between healthy human individuals. This table comes from immunoSEQ multiplex PCR, and its TCRdb copy is limited to in-frame clones, with some not included. This sample has 400,000 to 500,000 clones; roughly four fifths occur once, and the top ten carry 10% to 15%. The sequenced sample consisted of PBMCs. Receptors originate from a woman aged 40 to 50 in good health. Some clones in this sample may be carry-over from other donors' samples.

The gene calls are TRBV28 and TRBJ2-7; 8 bases are shared with TRBD2. Germline V lookup: CDR1 MDHEN, CDR2 SYDVKM. V lost 4 bases, J lost 4 bases, and 9 bases stayed unmatched. This CDR3 has 15 residues. CDR3 residues: CASSSAGVRQYEQYF. CDR3 nucleotides: TGTGCCAGCAGTTCAGCGGGAGTCCGTCAGTACGAGCAGTACTTC.

The chain uses TRBV15 and TRBJ2-5; D possibly uses TRBD1 or TRBD2 (5 bases each). The CDR3 runs 13 residues. The ends were cut back, 3 bases at V and 2 bases at J, with 7 bases in the middle. Germline loops: CDR1 LNHNV, CDR2 YYDKDF (reference sequence). The CDR3 loop reads CATSSGGQETQYF. The CDR3 nucleotides read TGTGCCACCAGCAGTGGGGGACAAGAGACCCAGTACTTC.

This chain connects TRBV27 to TRBJ2-2; D ambiguous. The length of the CDR3 is 13 residues. Trimming took off 5 bases at V and 4 bases at J, with 8 bases between the two ends. Looked up from germline, CDR1 is MNHEY and CDR2 is SMNVEV (reference sequence). CDR3 DNA: TGTGCCAGCAGTACAAGAGGCACCGGGGAGCTGTTTTTT. This sequence encodes CASSTRGTGELFF.

V is TRBV7-9 and J is TRBJ2-5; 12 bases line up with TRBD2. This CDR3 comprises 15 residues. After removal of 3 bases from V and 4 bases from J, the junction contained 3 bases not matched to a gene. The germline V gene has CDR1 SEHNR and CDR2 FQNEAQ (reference sequence). This CDR3 is CASSLSSGRVETQYF. In DNA, the CDR3 is TGTGCCAGCAGCTTGTCTAGCGGGAGGGTAGAGACCCAGTACTTC.

V gene TRBV5-1 combines with J gene TRBJ2-2, with 8 bases matching TRBD2. V shed 0 bases, J shed 4 bases, and the junction held 5 bases outside the gene matches. The CDR3 covers 16 residues. CDR1 is SGHRS, CDR2 YFSETQ, per germline. DNA of the CDR3: TGCGCCAGCAGCTTGGCCCTGAGCGGGAGCACCGGGGAGCTGTTTTTT. This gives the protein CASSLALSGSTGELFF.

V is TRBV10-1 and J is TRBJ2-1, with 11 bases aligning to TRBD2. Unmatched junction bases numbered 15, after V lost 10 bases and J lost 4 bases. This CDR3 has 17 amino acids. Germline V gives CDR1 WNHNN, CDR2 SYGVQD (reference sequence). The CDR3: CANNPTSGNPIYNEQFF. CDR3 bases: TGCGCCAACAACCCGACTAGCGGGAATCCGATTTACAATGAGCAGTTCTTC.

The V gene is TRBV5-1, the J gene TRBJ1-4; D is unresolved. V lost 4 bases to trimming and J lost 5 bases, with 12 bases between them. CDR1 and CDR2 (germline): SGHRS, YFSETQ. The CDR3 is made up of 14 amino acids. This CDR3 reads CASSLWANNEKLFF. The CDR3 DNA reads TGCGCCAGCAGCCTGTGGGCCAACAATGAAAAACTGTTTTTT.

Regarding this clone: A read error is likely here: a far larger clone is one base away. V is TRBV5-1 and J is TRBJ1-1, with 7 bases fitting TRBD1. Germline CDR1 SGHRS, CDR2 YFSETQ. Unmatched junction bases numbered 0, after V lost 0 bases and J lost 1 base. CDR3 length: 14 amino acids. The CDR3 here is CASSLGTGNTEAFF. The DNA of the CDR3 is TGCGCCAGCAGCTTGGGGACAGGGAACACTGAAGCTTTCTTT.

This clone was seen only a few times. V and J are TRBV5-1 and TRBJ1-5; a weak D match, TRBD1 (5 bases). The V end was cut by 0 bases, the J end by 4 bases, with 11 bases between. The CDR3 extends over 15 amino acids. Germline CDR1 reads SGHRS; CDR2 reads YFSETQ. The DNA for the CDR3 is TGCGCCAGCAGCTTGGTCGGGGCGCAAAATCAGCCCCAGCATTTT. Protein sequence: CASSLVGAQNQPQHF.

The V and J genes are TRBV5-1 and TRBJ1-2, with a possible D match to TRBD1 (6 bases). Trimming pared 4 bases from V and 0 bases from J, leaving 16 bases between. Germline V gene sequence: CDR1 SGHRS, CDR2 YFSETQ. The CDR3 sequence is 16 residues long. The CDR3 loop reads CASSPGGSSSNYGYTF. The CDR3 bases are TGCGCCAGCAGCCCGGGGGGCAGTTCTTCTAACTATGGCTACACCTTC.

This clone appeared a few times. V usage is TRBV5-6 and J usage is TRBJ1-4; 8 nucleotides line up with TRBD1. This CDR3 has 15 residues. Trimming removed 4 bases from V and 4 bases from J; junction bases left unmatched: 6. CDR1 and CDR2 from the germline V gene are SGHDT and YYEEEE. For the CDR3, the DNA is TGTGCCAGCAGCGGACGGACAGGGTTTAATGAAAAACTGTTTTTT. Its translation: CASSGRTGFNEKLFF.

V is TRBV9 and J is TRBJ2-1; 9 bases are shared with TRBD2. CDR1 is SGDLS, CDR2 YYNGEE, per germline. The CDR3 loop spans 17 amino acids. Germline trimming cut 4 bases from V and 6 bases from J; bases unmatched to any gene: 14. The CDR3 nucleotides read TGTGCCAGCAGCCCGGGCCAAATAGCGGGAGAGGTCAATGAGCAGTTCTTC. It translates to CASSPGQIAGEVNEQFF.

To note about this clone: This sample also contains other DNA sequences that code for the same CDR3. The V gene is TRBV9, the J gene TRBJ2-3; possibly TRBD2 for D (6 bases). This CDR3 is built from 16 residues. Trimming pared 0 bases from V and 0 bases from J, leaving 11 bases between. Germline CDR1 reads SGDLS; CDR2 reads YYNGEE. The CDR3 is CASSVVGGPSTDTQYF. In DNA, the CDR3 is TGTGCCAGCAGCGTAGTGGGGGGACCCAGCACAGATACGCAGTATTTT.

This clone was counted a few times. The chain carries TRBV4-3 and TRBJ1-1; D perhaps matches TRBD1 (6 bases). The germline V gene has CDR1 LGHNA and CDR2 YSLEER. Trimming left V 1 base short and J 1 base short, with 16 bases between. The CDR3 loop spans 17 amino acids. CDR3 amino acids: CASSQGSTGARNTEAFF. For the CDR3, the DNA is TGCGCCAGCAGCCAAGGCTCGACAGGCGCGAGGAACACTGAAGCTTTCTTT.

This rearrangement joins TRBV6-1 to TRBJ1-6; D gene ambiguous. The germline CDR1 and CDR2 sequences are MNHNS and SASEGT. With 5 bases removed from V and 2 bases from J, the gap between germline ends came to 7 bases. The CDR3 is 14 residues long. DNA for the CDR3: TGTGCCAGCAGTTCAGGCCCCTATAATTCACCCCTCCACTTT. Translated: CASSSGPYNSPLHF.

The chain links TRBV5-6 to TRBJ1-4; TRBD1 is a possible D gene (5 bases). The CDR3 runs 14 residues. V was shortened by 4 bases and J by 3 bases, with 10 bases between the two germline ends. Germline assignment: CDR1 SGHDT and CDR2 YYEEEE. CDR3 sequence reads: CASSRGHPNEKLFF. Here the CDR3 DNA reads TGTGCCAGCAGCCGTGGACATCCTAATGAAAAACTGTTTTTT.

The chain recombines TRBV4-1 with TRBJ2-7; D could derive from TRBD1 or TRBD2 (5 bases each). CDR1 and CDR2 (germline): MGHRA, YSYEKL. The CDR3 extends over 14 amino acids. V lost 1 base to trimming and J lost 5 bases, with 12 bases between them. CDR3 nucleotides: TGCGCCAGCAGCCAAGTGAGGGGCGTCAACGAGCAGTACTTC. Amino acid sequence: CASSQVRGVNEQYF.

For the CDR3, the DNA is TGTGCCTGGAGTGTACTGGCTAGCGGGAGGGAAACCTACGAGCAGTACTTC. Its translation is CAWSVLASGRETYEQYF. This chain uses TRBV30 with TRBJ2-7; 12 nucleotides match TRBD2. Germline V CDR1 and CDR2: GTSNPN, SVGIG (reference sequence). V lost 0 bases to trimming and J lost 2 bases; unmatched junction nucleotides: 8. CDR3 size: 17 residues.

This rearrangement joins TRBV7-6 to TRBJ2-7; D is possibly TRBD2 (5 bases). The V and J ends lost 1 base and 2 bases respectively, with 9 bases between them. The CDR3 is 14 residues long. Germline V lookup: CDR1 SGHVS, CDR2 FNYEAQ. CDR3: CASSLEDGAYEQYF. The CDR3 DNA is TGTGCCAGCAGCTTAGAGGACGGGGCCTACGAGCAGTACTTC.

V gene TRBV6-5 combines with J gene TRBJ1-1, with 11 positions matching TRBD1. The CDR3 covers 14 residues. Germline V gives CDR1 MNHEY, CDR2 SVGAGI. Trimming removed 7 bases from V and 5 bases from J; junction bases left unmatched: 6. CDR3: CASTRGQGGTEAFF. The CDR3 nucleotides read TGTGCCAGCACGAGGGGACAGGGGGGTACTGAAGCTTTCTTT.

This sequence joins TRBV4-1 and TRBJ2-7; weak D call: TRBD2 (5 bases). Per germline, CDR1 MGHRA and CDR2 YSYEKL. Between the trimmed V and J ends, which lost 0 bases and 3 bases, there was a span of 18 bases. The CDR3 consists of 17 residues. CDR3 in amino acids: CASSQDRVADRGYEQYF. The CDR3 bases are TGCGCCAGCAGCCAAGATCGCGTAGCTGACCGGGGCTACGAGCAGTACTTC.

V usage is TRBV6-1 and J usage is TRBJ2-5; no firm D call. This CDR3 is built from 14 residues. V dropped 8 bases and J dropped 0 bases, with 13 bases sitting between them. CDR1 and CDR2 from the germline V gene are MNHNS and SASEGT. The CDR3 region has the DNA TGTGCCAGCGTGTTAGGATGGTACCAAGAGACCCAGTACTTC. Protein: CASVLGWYQETQYF.

The chain joins TRBV19 to TRBJ1-1, with 10 bases aligning to TRBD1. The V and J ends lost 3 bases and 3 bases, in that order; junction bases with no gene match: 4. The CDR3 spans 15 residues. From germline, CDR1 is LNHDA and CDR2 SQIVND (reference sequence). CDR3 bases: TGTGCCAGTAGTATTAGGGACAGGGGCGACACTGAAGCTTTCTTT. Amino acids: CASSIRDRGDTEAFF.

This sequence joins TRBV5-1 and TRBJ1-3; D gene uncertain. This CDR3 is built from 15 residues. CDR1 is SGHRS, CDR2 YFSETQ, per germline. Trimming shortened V by 2 bases and J by 0 bases, and 9 bases separated the two germline ends. CDR3 bases: TGCGCCAGCAGCTTCGCGGGGAGCTCTGGAAACACCATATATTTT. Its protein product is CASSFAGSSGNTIYF.

The chain has TRBV6-6 and TRBJ2-3, with no clear D. This CDR3 comprises 16 residues. Germline CDR1 and CDR2: MNHNY and SVGAGI (reference sequence). V was clipped by 0 bases and J by 2 bases, with 12 bases between them. CDR3 loop: CASSYSGPGNTDTQYF. Here the CDR3 DNA reads TGTGCCAGCAGTTACTCGGGCCCTGGAAACACAGATACGCAGTATTTT.

The genes are TRBV29-1 and TRBJ2-5; D not resolved. The V gene lost 4 bases and the J gene lost 3 bases, with 9 bases spanning the gap. Germline values: CDR1 SQVTM, CDR2 ANQGSEA. The CDR3 totals 12 residues. In DNA, the CDR3 is TGCAGCGTTGGAGGCCTCGAAGAGACCCAGTACTTC. Translating it yields CSVGGLEETQYF.

This clone was seen once. The chain joins TRBV13 to TRBJ2-5, with TRBD2 identical over 10 bases. Germline lookup yields CDR1 PRHDT and CDR2 FYEKMQ (reference sequence). V trimming: 5 bases; J trimming: 4 bases; junction bases outside the gene matches: 19. This CDR3 spans 19 amino acids. In DNA, the CDR3 is TGTGCCAGCAGCCCTGGACTAGCGGTCTTGTCGGATCGTGTAGAGACCCAGTACTTC. Translated, it gives CASSPGLAVLSDRVETQYF.

The chain recombines TRBV7-8 with TRBJ2-2, with unresolved D. This CDR3 is built from 16 residues. The germline CDR1 and CDR2 sequences are SGHVS and FQNEAQ. Trimming stripped 1 base from V and 0 bases from J, with 9 bases between. CDR3 region: CASSLVVVPNTGELFF. The CDR3 bases are TGTGCCAGCAGCTTAGTGGTTGTCCCGAACACCGGGGAGCTGTTTTTT.

The chain uses TRBV28 and TRBJ2-3; 8 bases match TRBD1. Germline V gene lookup returns CDR1 MDHEN and CDR2 SYDVKM. V dropped 5 bases and J dropped 9; count of bases not matched to a gene: 4. The CDR3 consists of 12 residues. The CDR3 sequence: CASSGDRKTQYF. CDR3 coding DNA: TGTGCCAGCAGTGGGGACAGGAAGACGCAGTATTTT.

The chain combines TRBV6-4 with TRBJ2-5, with D uncertain. The germline CDR1 and CDR2 sequences are MRHNA and SNTAGT. The ends were cut back, 0 bases at V and 4 bases at J, with 6 bases in the middle. The CDR3 contains 13 residues. CDR3 in DNA: TGTGCCAGCAGTGACTCATGGGGAGAGACCCAGTACTTC. Its protein is CASSDSWGETQYF.

Details on this clone: The same CDR3 is also encoded by other DNA sequences in this sample. The V call is TRBV5-1, the J call TRBJ1-1; D gene ambiguous. CDR1 and CDR2 from the germline V gene are SGHRS and YFSETQ. The CDR3 spans 13 residues. V lost 0 bases, J lost 5 bases, and 8 bases lay in between. The CDR3 is CASSLGLKTEAFF. The CDR3 DNA follows: TGCGCCAGCAGCTTGGGACTCAAGACTGAAGCTTTCTTT.

Details on this clone: A far larger clone is a single base away, which makes a read error likely. This chain connects TRBV10-2 to TRBJ1-3; D remains ambiguous. The germline V gene has CDR1 WSHSY and CDR2 SAAADI. This CDR3 spans 17 amino acids. The CDR3 sequence: CTSSPAAPRNSGNTIYF. The DNA of the CDR3 is TGCACCAGCAGCCCCGCCGCCCCGAGAAACTCTGGAAACACCATATATTTT.